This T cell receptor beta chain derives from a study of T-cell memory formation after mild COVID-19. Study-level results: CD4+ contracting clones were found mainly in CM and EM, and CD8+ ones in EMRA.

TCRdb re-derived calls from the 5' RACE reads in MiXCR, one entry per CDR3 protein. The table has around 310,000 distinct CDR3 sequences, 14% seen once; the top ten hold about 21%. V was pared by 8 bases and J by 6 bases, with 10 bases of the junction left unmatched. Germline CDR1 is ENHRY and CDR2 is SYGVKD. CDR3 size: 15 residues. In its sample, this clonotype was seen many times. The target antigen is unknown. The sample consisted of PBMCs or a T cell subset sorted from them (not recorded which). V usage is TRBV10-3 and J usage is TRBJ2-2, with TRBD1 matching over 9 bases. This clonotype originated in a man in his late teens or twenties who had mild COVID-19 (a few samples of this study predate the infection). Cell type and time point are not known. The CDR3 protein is CAIFGGTGIAGELFF. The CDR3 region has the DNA TGTGCCATCTTCGGAGGGACAGGGATCGCCGGGGAGCTGTTTTTT.